Listed below are T cell receptor beta chains from one sample, sequenced in a study of PD-L1 blockade in urothelial cancer. Data came from immunoSEQ multiplex PCR; TCRdb stores just in-frame clones and leaves some out. In the table there are around 48,000 clones, around 85% of which are singletons. Here the sequenced sample was PBMCs, taken around atezolizumab (anti-PD-L1) treatment. The origin of the receptors is a man in his sixties with urothelial cancer. CDR3s include the opening cysteine and the closing phenylalanine or tryptophan. The size field is filled for only some rows; it gives once, few, many or a size class.

abundance	v_gene	j_gene	CDR3aa
-	TRBV5-1	TRBJ2-3	CASHETGETDTQYF
-	TRBV7-2	TRBJ1-4	CASSLVHTGVEKLFF
-	TRBV19	TRBJ2-5	CASSILRTSGAETQYF
-	TRBV5-1	TRBJ2-3	CASSLGGGITDTQYF
-	TRBV15	TRBJ1-2	CATSRDLGQGPYGYTF
-	TRBV7-9	TRBJ1-3	CASSSYRGNTIYF
-	TRBV6-5	TRBJ2-7	CANLTGYSYEQYF
-	TRBV6-5	TRBJ2-7	CASRDGQGTYEQYF
-	TRBV7-2	TRBJ1-4	CASSEQGGSEKLFF
-	TRBV7-3	TRBJ2-5	CASSLMGSGGETQYF
-	TRBV7-7	TRBJ1-5	CASSSTDRADNQPQHF
-	TRBV7-3	TRBJ2-6	CASRTSSGANVLTF
-	TRBV11-3	TRBJ2-7	CASSLLTGEFGEGNYEQYF
-	TRBV19	TRBJ2-2	CASSSGVGHGELFF
-	TRBV5-1	TRBJ1-4	CASSGGRRRGNEKLFF
-	TRBV9	TRBJ2-2	CASSVLAGGQTGELFF
-	TRBV2	TRBJ1-4	CASYIGQGSEKLFF
-	TRBV15	TRBJ1-5	CATSRGVGAQPQHF
-	TRBV9	TRBJ1-2	CASSSEVRQLEYGYTF
once	TRBV28	TRBJ2-6	CASSLRTEASGANVLTF
-	TRBV6-1	TRBJ2-2	CASSVDRNTGELFF
-	TRBV4-1	TRBJ2-7	CASSPRQGANEQYF
-	TRBV19	TRBJ2-3	CASSIGLAGGTDTQYF
-	TRBV5-4	TRBJ2-6	CASSLVGTTSGANVLTF
-	TRBV6-5	TRBJ1-3	CASSLRTTGNTIYF
-	TRBV9	TRBJ2-7	CASSPPGLAGGYEQYF
-	TRBV7-9	TRBJ2-2	CASSFGGGKTGELFF
-	TRBV27	TRBJ2-5	CASSLSGGVWETQYF
-	TRBV7-3	TRBJ1-1	CASSLDSIAEAFF
-	TRBV7-2	TRBJ2-7	CASSSRVVSYEQYF
-	TRBV30	TRBJ1-4	CAWSLDRANEKLFF
-	TRBV29-1	TRBJ2-1	CSVDLLAGGRHEQFF
-	TRBV19	TRBJ2-2	CASASTGELFF
-	TRBV7-9	TRBJ1-1	CASSLVNDRGGVTEAFF
-	TRBV5-1	TRBJ2-5	CASSSAQDIYQETQYF
-	TRBV2	TRBJ2-1	CASRISGGAYNEQFF
-	TRBV6-6	TRBJ1-6	CASAGVGAYNSPLHF
once	TRBV6-5	TRBJ1-2	CASTLSGGQLYGYTF
-	TRBV7-2	TRBJ2-2	CASSLVSQGGYGELFF
-	TRBV9	TRBJ2-5	CASSPDPPGGIRRETQYF
-	TRBV4-3	TRBJ2-3	CASSPSGGGAWGTSTDTQYF
-	TRBV7-8	TRBJ2-7	CASSLLGSSYEQYF
once	TRBV30	TRBJ1-2	CAWSVQSYGYTF
few	TRBV5-1	TRBJ2-3	CASSLEFPGTDTQYF
-	TRBV18	TRBJ1-5	CASSMDRGNQPQHF
once	TRBV7-9	TRBJ2-7	CASSHTRHEQYF
-	TRBV6-5	TRBJ2-7	CASSFDRTPGYEQYF
-	TRBV5-1	TRBJ2-7	CASSLSNMWSHEQYF